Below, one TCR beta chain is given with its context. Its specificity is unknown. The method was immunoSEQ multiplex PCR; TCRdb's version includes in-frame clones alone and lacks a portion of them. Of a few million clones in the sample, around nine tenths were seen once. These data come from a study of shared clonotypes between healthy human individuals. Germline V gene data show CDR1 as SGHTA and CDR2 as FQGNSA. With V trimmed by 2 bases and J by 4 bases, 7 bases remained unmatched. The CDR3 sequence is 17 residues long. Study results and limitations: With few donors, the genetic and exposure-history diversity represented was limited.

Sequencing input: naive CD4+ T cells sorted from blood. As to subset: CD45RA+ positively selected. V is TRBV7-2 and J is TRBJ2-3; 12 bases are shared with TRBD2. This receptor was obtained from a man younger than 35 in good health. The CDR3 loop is CASSLRLAGVSSDTQYF. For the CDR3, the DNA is TGTGCCAGCAGCTTAAGACTAGCGGGAGTTAGCTCAGATACGCAGTATTTT.